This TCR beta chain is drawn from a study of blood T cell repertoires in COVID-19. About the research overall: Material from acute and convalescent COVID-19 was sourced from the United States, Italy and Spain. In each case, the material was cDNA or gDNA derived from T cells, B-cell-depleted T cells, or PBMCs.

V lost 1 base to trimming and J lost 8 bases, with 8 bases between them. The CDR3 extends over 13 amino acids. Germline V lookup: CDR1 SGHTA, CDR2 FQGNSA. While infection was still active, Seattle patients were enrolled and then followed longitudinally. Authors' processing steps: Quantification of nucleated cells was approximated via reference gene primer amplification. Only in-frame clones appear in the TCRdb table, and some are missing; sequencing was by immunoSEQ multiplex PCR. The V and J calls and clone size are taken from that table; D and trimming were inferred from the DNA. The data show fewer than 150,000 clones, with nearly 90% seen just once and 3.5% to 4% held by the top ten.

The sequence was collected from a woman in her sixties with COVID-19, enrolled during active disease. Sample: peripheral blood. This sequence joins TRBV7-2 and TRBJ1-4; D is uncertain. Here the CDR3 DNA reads TGTGCCAGCAGCTTAGTCTCCAGAGAAAAACTGTTTTTT. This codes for CASSLVSREKLFF.